This T cell receptor beta chain is drawn from a study of T cell responses to AZD1222 COVID-19 vaccine. The germline V gene encodes CDR1 LGHDT and CDR2 YNNKEL (reference sequence). CDR3 length: 16 amino acids. The ends were cut back, 4 bases at V and 2 bases at J, with 16 bases in the middle. Libraries were prepared by immunoSEQ multiplex PCR; TCRdb keeps only in-frame clonotypes and omits some of them. The sample carries tens of thousands of clones, approximately 89% recorded once. The origin of this receptor is an adult in good health. The source was peripheral blood, collected on day 0 of MenACWY control vaccination. J is TRBJ2-3 and V is TRBV3-1 (or the pseudogene TRBV3-2); possible D gene TRBD2, 6 bases. CDR3 DNA sequence: TGTGCCAGCAGCCCGACGGGAGATTGGTCCACAGATACGCAGTATTTT. This sequence encodes CASSPTGDWSTDTQYF.